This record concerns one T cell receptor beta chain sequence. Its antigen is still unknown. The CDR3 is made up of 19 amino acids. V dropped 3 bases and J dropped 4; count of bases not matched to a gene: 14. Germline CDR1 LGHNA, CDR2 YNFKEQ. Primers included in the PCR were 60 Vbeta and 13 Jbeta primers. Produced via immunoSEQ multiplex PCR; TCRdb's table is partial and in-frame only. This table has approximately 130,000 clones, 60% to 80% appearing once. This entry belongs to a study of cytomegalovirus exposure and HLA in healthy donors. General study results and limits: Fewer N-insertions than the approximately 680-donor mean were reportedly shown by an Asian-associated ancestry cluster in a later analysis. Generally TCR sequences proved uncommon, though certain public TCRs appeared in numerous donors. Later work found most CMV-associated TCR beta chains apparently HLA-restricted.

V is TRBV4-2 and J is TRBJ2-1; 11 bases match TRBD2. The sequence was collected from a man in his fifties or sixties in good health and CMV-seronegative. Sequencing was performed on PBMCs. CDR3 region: CASSHNTKTGTSGYNEQFF. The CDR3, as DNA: TGTGCCAGCAGCCACAATACAAAAACCGGGACTAGCGGATACAATGAGCAGTTCTTC.